A single sample gave rise to the 25 T cell receptor beta chains below, sequenced in a study of cytomegalovirus exposure and HLA in healthy donors. The primer mix had 60 Vbeta and 13 Jbeta primers. Sequencing used immunoSEQ multiplex PCR; TCRdb keeps in-frame clones, though not all of them. In the table there are around 300,000 clones, around 65% of which are singletons. Sequencing was carried out using PBMCs. The source is a female donor in good health and CMV-seronegative.

This clone occurred a few times. The chain joins TRBV2 to TRBJ1-1; 7 nucleotides align to TRBD1. This CDR3 is built from 14 residues. CDR1 is SNHLY, CDR2 FYNNEI, per germline. Trimming removed 1 base from V and 4 bases from J; junction bases left unmatched: 3. The CDR3, as DNA: TGTGCCAGCAGTGAAGAGACAGGGATCACTGAAGCTTTCTTT. Translating it yields CASSEETGITEAFF.

The gene calls are TRBV7-2 and TRBJ2-1, with 12 bases identical to TRBD2. V gave up 5 bases and J gave up 9 bases; unmatched junction bases: 8. Per the germline V gene, CDR1 is SGHTA and CDR2 is FQGNSA. CDR3 length equals 15 residues. The CDR3 sequence is CASSPRLAGAGEQFF. DNA for the CDR3: TGTGCCAGCAGCCCGCGACTAGCGGGAGCCGGTGAGCAGTTCTTC.

This clone was picked up a small number of times. The rearrangement links TRBV23-1 to TRBJ2-5, with 12 bases matching TRBD2. TRBV23-1 is assigned to the ORF class and has an uncertain function. This CDR3 has 19 amino acids. V lost 7 bases and J lost 2; bases outside the gene matches: 17. CDR3 loop: CASTLRLAGGPEKQETQYF. The CDR3 nucleotides read TGCGCCAGCACCCTTCGGCTAGCGGGAGGGCCAGAGAAACAAGAGACCCAGTACTTC.

In this sample, this clone turned up once. The chain combines TRBV14 with TRBJ2-2; no firm D call. Germline CDR1 SGHDN, CDR2 FVKESK. The CDR3 is made up of 13 amino acids. V dropped 4 bases and J dropped 4 bases, with 7 bases sitting between them. CDR3 bases: TGTGCCAGCAGCCTACATCTCACCGGGGAGCTGTTTTTT. Translating gives CASSLHLTGELFF.

The chain joins TRBV9 to TRBJ2-7, with 7 bases identical to TRBD2. The CDR3 is 16 amino acids. Germline-derived CDR1 and CDR2 are SGDLS and YYNGEE. V lost 0 bases, J lost 1 base, and 7 bases stayed unmatched. The CDR3: CASSVDFSGQSYEQYF. CDR3 in DNA: TGTGCCAGCAGCGTAGATTTTAGCGGGCAGTCCTACGAGCAGTACTTC.

The J gene is TRBJ2-1, the V gene TRBV28; 7 bases agree with TRBD1. Germline V gene data show CDR1 as MDHEN and CDR2 as SYDVKM. After removal of 2 bases from V and 2 bases from J, the junction contained 0 bases not matched to a gene. The CDR3 extends over 14 amino acids. CDR3 sequence: CASSLTGAYNEQFF. CDR3 coding DNA: TGTGCCAGCAGTTTAACAGGGGCCTACAATGAGCAGTTCTTC.

The CDR3 sequence: CASDRSGQDEQFF. The CDR3 DNA reads TGTGCCAGCGATCGAAGCGGGCAGGATGAGCAGTTCTTC. V gene TRBV4-2 combines with J gene TRBJ2-1; D is possibly TRBD2 (6 bases). V was pared by 8 bases and J by 8 bases, with 16 bases between. The germline V gene encodes CDR1 LGHNA and CDR2 YNFKEQ. This CDR3 spans 13 amino acids.

The rearrangement joins TRBV9 to TRBJ2-7; no firm D call. The length of the CDR3 is 16 residues. Germline values: CDR1 SGDLS, CDR2 YYNGEE. V lost 3 bases, J lost 0 bases, and 16 bases lay in between. In DNA form, the CDR3 reads TGTGCCAGCAGCGCCTCTAGATTCTCAAGCTCCTACGAGCAGTACTTC. Translating gives CASSASRFSSSYEQYF.

This clone was recorded once. V usage is TRBV28 and J usage is TRBJ2-7; 10 positions match TRBD2. This CDR3 is 14 amino acids long. J was trimmed by 7 bases and V by 5 bases; bases with no gene match: 8. Germline lookup yields CDR1 MDHEN and CDR2 SYDVKM. CDR3 bases: TGTGCCAGCAGTCTCCCGGGACTAGCGAAAGAGCAGTACTTC. Its translation: CASSLPGLAKEQYF.

V is TRBV28 and J is TRBJ2-7; D may be TRBD1 (5 bases). The germline gives CDR1 MDHEN, CDR2 SYDVKM. The CDR3 runs 14 residues. Trimming cost V 7 bases and J 1 base, with 14 bases left between them. The CDR3 bases are TGTGCCAGCATCAACGCAGGGTTATCCTACGAGCAGTACTTC. This sequence encodes CASINAGLSYEQYF.

The J gene is TRBJ2-5, the V gene TRBV6-1; TRBD1 aligns across 7 bases. V lost 5 bases to trimming and J lost 7 bases; unmatched junction nucleotides: 10. Germline V gene sequence: CDR1 MNHNS, CDR2 SASEGT. The CDR3 is made up of 14 amino acids. CDR3 sequence reads: CASSPGTVEWTQYF. As DNA, the CDR3 is TGTGCCAGCAGTCCCGGGACAGTCGAATGGACCCAGTACTTC.

This clone turned up a few times. The chain couples TRBV11-2 to TRBJ1-1, with D maybe TRBD1 (5 bases). Deletions cut 1 base from V and 7 bases from J, with 7 bases between. The CDR3 runs 12 residues. The germline CDR1 and CDR2 sequences are SGHAT and FQNNGV. CDR3 coding DNA: TGTGCCAGCAGCTTAGCAGACAGTGAAGCTTTCTTT. Residues: CASSLADSEAFF. The whole variable domain, remainder taken from reference TRBV11-2 and TRBJ1-1, is EAGVAQSPRYKIIEKRQSVAFWCNPISGHATLYWYQQILGQGPKLLIQFQNNGVVDDSQLPKDRFSAERLKGVDSTLKIQPAKLEDSAVYLCASSLADSEAFFGQGTRLTVV.

This chain joins TRBV18 and TRBJ1-2; 10 bases agree with TRBD1. Germline V gene sequence: CDR1 KGHSH, CDR2 LQKENI. V shed 3 bases, J shed 3 bases, and the junction held 7 bases outside the gene matches. The CDR3 has 16 residues. The CDR3 sequence: CASSPEVGTGDYGYTF. CDR3 DNA sequence: TGTGCCAGCTCACCCGAAGTAGGGACAGGGGACTATGGCTACACCTTC.

This chain joins TRBV7-6 and TRBJ2-1, with 7 bases aligning to TRBD2. Germline V gives CDR1 SGHVS, CDR2 FNYEAQ. The CDR3 is 16 amino acids. J gave up 0 bases and V 0 bases, and 2 bases lay outside the gene matches. The CDR3 here is CASSLAVAGSYNEQFF. CDR3 nucleotide sequence: TGTGCCAGCAGCTTAGCGGTAGCGGGCTCCTACAATGAGCAGTTCTTC.

CDR3 sequence (DNA): TGTGCCAGCAGTCCCCGGGACTTCCGCTCCTACAATGAGCAGTTCTTC. It translates to CASSPRDFRSYNEQFF. The chain employs TRBV28 and TRBJ2-1; weak D call: TRBD2 (6 bases). V dropped 5 bases and J dropped 0 bases, with 14 bases sitting between them. This CDR3 is 16 amino acids long. Germline V gene data show CDR1 as MDHEN and CDR2 as SYDVKM.

In its sample, this clone was seen a few times. The chain is built from TRBV6-1 and TRBJ2-7; TRBD1 is a possible D gene (5 bases). Trimming took off 4 bases at V and 6 bases at J, with 10 bases between the two ends. The V gene's germline CDR1 is MNHNS and CDR2 SASEGT. The CDR3 contains 12 residues. CDR3 nucleotide sequence: TGTGCCAGCAGTGCCAGGGTTCGCGAGCAGTACTTC. The encoded protein is CASSARVREQYF.

This chain connects TRBV6-5 to TRBJ2-1; 7 bases map to TRBD1. With V trimmed by 6 bases and J by 4 bases, 3 bases remained unmatched. This CDR3 region has 13 residues. Germline-derived CDR1 and CDR2 are MNHEY and SVGAGI. CDR3 sequence reads: CASRGTEYNEQFF. The CDR3 DNA reads TGTGCCAGCAGGGGGACAGAGTACAATGAGCAGTTCTTC.

The sample holds one count of this clone. The chain links TRBV7-8 to TRBJ2-5, with TRBD1 identical over 7 bases. There are 17 residues in the CDR3. J was trimmed by 2 bases and V by 5 bases; bases with no gene match: 14. Germline V CDR1 and CDR2: SGHVS, FQNEAQ. The CDR3 DNA reads TGTGCCAGCAGCGACGGGACAGCCCGAGGGTTTCAAGAGACCCAGTACTTC. Protein sequence: CASSDGTARGFQETQYF. Drawing the rest from reference TRBV7-8 and TRBJ2-5, the complete variable domain is GAGVSQSPRYKVAKRGQDVALRCDPISGHVSLFWYQQALGQGPEFLTYFQNEAQLDKSGLPSDRFFAERPEGSVSTLKIQRTQQEDSAVYLCASSDGTARGFQETQYFGPGTRLLVL.

This clone was observed a few times. The chain couples TRBV5-4 to TRBJ2-5, with 10 bases that match TRBD1. In germline, CDR1 is SGHNT, CDR2 YYREEE (reference sequence). V shed 4 bases and J 7 bases; nucleotides not matched to a gene: 19. The CDR3 sequence is 18 residues long. CDR3 sequence (DNA): TGTGCCAGCAGCCCTGGTGGGACAGGGGTCCTATCTGTAGTGACCCAGTACTTC. It translates to CASSPGGTGVLSVVTQYF.

For this clone: Other DNA sequences in this sample translate to the same CDR3. This CDR3 reads CASSPLNTGELFF. The CDR3 DNA is TGTGCCAGCTCACCTCTAAACACCGGGGAGCTGTTTTTT. This rearrangement joins TRBV18 to TRBJ2-2; unclear D gene. CDR1 is KGHSH, CDR2 LQKENI, per germline. V was clipped by 3 bases and J by 2 bases, with 4 bases between them. The CDR3 consists of 13 residues.

This chain connects TRBV27 to TRBJ2-3, with a tentative D call TRBD1 (6 bases). This CDR3 region has 16 residues. V shed 0 bases and J shed 6 bases, with 16 bases lying between them. The germline CDR1 and CDR2 sequences are MNHEY and SMNVEV (reference sequence). CDR3 bases: TGTGCCAGCAGTTTATCGAGGGGGAGAGTTTCGGATACGCAGTATTTT. Translated, it gives CASSLSRGRVSDTQYF.

The chain is built from TRBV29-1 and TRBJ1-1; the D is unclear. The CDR3 length is 14 residues. Trimming removed 1 base from V and 1 base from J, with 10 bases in between. Germline V gene data show CDR1 as SQVTM and CDR2 as ANQGSEA. The CDR3: CSVEAPDKNTEAFF. The CDR3 DNA sequence: TGCAGCGTTGAAGCTCCCGACAAGAACACTGAAGCTTTCTTT.

This chain joins TRBV7-2 and TRBJ2-1; 9 positions match TRBD2. This CDR3 comprises 15 residues. The germline V gene has CDR1 SGHTA and CDR2 FQGNSA. The V and J ends lost 1 base and 16 bases, in that order; junction bases with no gene match: 14. The CDR3 sequence: CASSLGGSGSSIFFF. CDR3 DNA sequence: TGTGCCAGCAGCTTAGGGGGTAGCGGGAGCTCGATTTTTTTCTTC.

V is TRBV5-6 and J is TRBJ2-1, with D hard to call. V lost 4 bases and J lost 1, with 9 bases in between. This CDR3 is 14 amino acids long. Germline V gives CDR1 SGHDT, CDR2 YYEEEE. The CDR3 nucleotides read TGTGCCAGCAGCGGTGGAGAATCCTACAATGAGCAGTTCTTC. As protein: CASSGGESYNEQFF.

The chain carries TRBV6-5 and TRBJ2-6; no reliable D call. Per germline, CDR1 MNHEY and CDR2 SVGAGI. V lost 2 bases to trimming and J lost 2 bases, with 10 bases between them. CDR3 length: 16 amino acids. CDR3 DNA sequence: TGTGCCAGCAGTTACGAGGCATCTACTGGGGCCAACGTCCTGACTTTC. Protein sequence: CASSYEASTGANVLTF.